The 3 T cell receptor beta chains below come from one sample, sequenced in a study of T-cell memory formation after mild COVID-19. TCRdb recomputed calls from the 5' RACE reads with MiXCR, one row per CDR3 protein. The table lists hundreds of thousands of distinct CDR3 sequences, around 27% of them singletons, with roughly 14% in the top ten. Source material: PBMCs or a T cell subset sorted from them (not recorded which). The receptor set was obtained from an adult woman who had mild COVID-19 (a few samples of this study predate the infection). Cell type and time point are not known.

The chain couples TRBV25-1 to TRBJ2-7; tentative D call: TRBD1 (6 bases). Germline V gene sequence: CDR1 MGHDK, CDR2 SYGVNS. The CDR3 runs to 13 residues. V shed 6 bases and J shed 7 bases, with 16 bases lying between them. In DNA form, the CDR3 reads TGTGCCAGCAGAGCCGGGACAATCGATGAGCAGTACTTC. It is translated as CASRAGTIDEQYF.

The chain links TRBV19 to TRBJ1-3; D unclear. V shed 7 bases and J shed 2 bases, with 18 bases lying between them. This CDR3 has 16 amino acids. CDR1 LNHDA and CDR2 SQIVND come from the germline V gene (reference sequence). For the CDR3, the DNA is TGTGCCAGTATTGGGTCGCGGGCGGAAACTGGAAACACCATATATTTT. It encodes CASIGSRAETGNTIYF.

CDR3 sequence reads: CASSVEPGRVNEQFF. In nucleotides, the CDR3 is TGTGCCAGCAGCGTAGAACCAGGGAGGGTCAATGAGCAGTTCTTC. This chain connects TRBV9 to TRBJ2-1; 7 nucleotides align to TRBD2. Germline assignment: CDR1 SGDLS and CDR2 YYNGEE. After removal of 0 bases from V and 6 bases from J, the junction contained 6 bases not matched to a gene. The CDR3 is made up of 15 amino acids.